This is a list of T cell receptor beta chains from one sample in a study of T-cell reconstitution after alpha-beta-depleted transplantation in children. TCRdb ran MiXCR on the PCR reads and lists one entry per CDR3 protein. Of 130,000 or so distinct CDR3 sequences listed, about a tenth were seen once; the top ten hold nearly 25%. Source: PBMCs, mostly from graft donor cells, taken 180 days after TCRalphabeta/CD19-depleted stem cell transplant. Every receptor here comes from a girl in the first two years of life who had a stem cell transplant for combined immunodeficiency, so the T cells may come from the graft donor. Both conserved end residues are part of each CDR3. The order of the fields is J gene, clone size, V gene, D gene, CDR3 DNA, CDR3 protein. D genes are given only for firm matches. The size field is filled for only some rows; it gives once, few, many or a size class.

TRBJ2-7	few	TRBV6-1	.	TGTGCCAGCAGTGAAGCATCGTTCTACGAGCAGTACTTC	CASSEASFYEQYF
TRBJ2-5	.	TRBV29-1	.	TGCAGCGTTTGCCCGGAGAGGGAGACCCAGTACTTC	CSVCPERETQYF
TRBJ1-5	.	TRBV12-3/TRBV12-4	.	TGTGCCAGCAGTTTAGGTCAGGGGACCAGCAATCAGCCCCAGCATTTT	CASSLGQGTSNQPQHF
TRBJ2-3	.	TRBV5-1	TRBD2	TGCGCCAGCAGCTTCCTACCGGGACTAGCGGGAGAAGGCACAGATACGCAGTATTTT	CASSFLPGLAGEGTDTQYF
TRBJ1-5	.	TRBV5-6	.	TGTGCCAGCAGCTTGGGATCCGGTCAGCCCCAGCATTTT	CASSLGSGQPQHF
TRBJ2-2	.	TRBV9	.	TGTGCCAGCAGCGGTAGGGTCAGCGCACCGAACACCGGGGAGCTGTTTTTT	CASSGRVSAPNTGELFF
TRBJ1-5	.	TRBV7-6	.	TGTGCCAGCAGCTTAGGTGGCCGAACACCCCAGCATTTT	CASSLGGRTPQHF
TRBJ2-2	.	TRBV10-3	.	TGTGCCATCAGTGAGTCGACTATTCGGAACACCGGGGAGCTGTTTTTT	CAISESTIRNTGELFF
TRBJ2-1	.	TRBV7-9	TRBD1	TGTGCCAGCAGCTTAGGGGGGACAGGGGGACTCTACAATGAGCAGTTCTTC	CASSLGGTGGLYNEQFF
TRBJ2-7	few	TRBV11-2	TRBD1	TGTGCCAGCAGCACCTACCGGGACAGGGGATCCTACGAGCAGTACTTC	CASSTYRDRGSYEQYF
TRBJ1-2	.	TRBV12-3/TRBV12-4	.	TGTGCCAGCAGTCCTTCCGCGATCGGGGGCTACACCTTC	CASSPSAIGGYTF
TRBJ2-7	.	TRBV29-1	.	TGCAGCGTTGAAAGTCAAGGGGGGCCCGCCTACGAGCAGTACTTC	CSVESQGGPAYEQYF
TRBJ2-3	.	TRBV4-3	.	TGCGCCAGCAGCCAACAGGGGAGAAGCACAGAATCGCAGTATTTT	CASSQQGRSTESQYF
TRBJ2-7	few	TRBV6-1	TRBD1	TGTGCCAGCTCTCTCCACAGGGGATATTACGAGCAGTACTTC	CASSLHRGYYEQYF
TRBJ2-2	few	TRBV27	TRBD1	TGTGCCAGCAGTTCCCCGGACAGGATCGGGCTGTTTTTT	CASSSPDRIGLFF
TRBJ2-5	.	TRBV12-3/TRBV12-4	TRBD2	TGTGCCAGCAGTTACGGGGGGGCTACTCAAGAGACCCAGTACTTC	CASSYGGATQETQYF
TRBJ2-7	.	TRBV7-6	.	TGTGCCAGCAGCCCTCCCGGGGGCATGCACGAGCAGTACTTC	CASSPPGGMHEQYF
TRBJ2-1	many	TRBV18	TRBD2	TGTGCCAGCTCACCACGACTAGCGGGGGGATATTACAATGAGCAGTTCTTC	CASSPRLAGGYYNEQFF
TRBJ2-7	few	TRBV7-3	.	TGTGCCAGCAGCCATGGACAGACCTACGAGCAGTACTTC	CASSHGQTYEQYF
TRBJ1-2	few	TRBV20-1	.	TGCAGTGCTGTAGGACGGGCCGAGGGTGGCTACACCTTC	CSAVGRAEGGYTF
TRBJ2-1	few	TRBV7-9	TRBD1	TGTGCCAGCAGGCCGACAGGGAGCTCCTACAATGAGCAGTTCTTC	CASRPTGSSYNEQFF
TRBJ1-1	.	TRBV7-2	.	TGTGCCAGCAGCTGGAGAGGCAGAGCCAACACTGAAGCTTTCTTT	CASSWRGRANTEAFF
TRBJ2-2	many	TRBV5-1	.	TGCGCCAGCAGCTTGGTTCTAGCGTCTAACACCGGGGAGCTGTTTTTT	CASSLVLASNTGELFF
TRBJ1-6	.	TRBV20-1	.	TGCAGTGCTCCTGGGGGCTTTGATTCACCCCTCCACTTT	CSAPGGFDSPLHF